These 22 T cell receptor beta chains were sequenced from one sample in a study of human T cells and chemical hapten exposure. Time point noted: pre-sensitization, week 0. Treatment: therapeutic diphenylcyclopropenone sensitization with weekly scalp DPC. TCRdb itself ran the RACE reads through MiXCR, one entry per CDR3 protein. Among around 300,000 distinct CDR3 sequences, 4.5% to 5.5% were seen once, and the ten largest hold about 7.7%. Here the sequenced sample was whole blood, taken in connection with sensitization to the hapten diphenylcyclopropenone (DPC). All receptors come from a woman aged 18-29 years with alopecia areata. Some clones in this sample may be carry-over from other donors' samples.

This clonotype was observed many times. The chain uses TRBV6-5 and TRBJ2-2; 9 bases are a match to TRBD2. Germline V gene data show CDR1 as MNHEY and CDR2 as SVGAGI. V lost 7 bases and J lost 5; bases outside the gene matches: 11. This CDR3 spans 16 amino acids. This CDR3 reads CASKGGGGAETGELFF. Written as DNA, the CDR3 is TGTGCCAGCAAGGGTGGCGGGGGGGCCGAAACCGGGGAGCTGTTTTTT.

This sequence joins TRBV9 and TRBJ2-2, with D possibly TRBD1 on 5 matching bases. There are 15 residues in the CDR3. The V and J ends lost 3 bases and 0 bases respectively, with 9 bases between them. Germline V gene lookup returns CDR1 SGDLS and CDR2 YYNGEE. The CDR3 protein is CASSEGIANTGELFF. CDR3 bases: TGTGCCAGCAGCGAGGGGATCGCGAACACCGGGGAGCTGTTTTTT. Together with reference TRBV9 and TRBJ2-2, the CDR3 gives the full variable domain: DSGVTQTPKHLITATGQRVTLRCSPRSGDLSVYWYQQSLDQGLQFLIQYYNGEERAKGNILERFSAQQFPDLHSELNLSSLELGDSALYFCASSEGIANTGELFFGEGSRLTVL.

The table lists this clonotype with many counts. This chain joins TRBV6-6 and TRBJ1-5, with D hard to call. The CDR3 contains 13 residues. V was trimmed by 5 bases and J by 8 bases, leaving 13 bases between them. Germline V gene lookup returns CDR1 MNHNY and CDR2 SVGAGI (reference sequence). The CDR3 region is CASSTASDKPQHF. Written as DNA, the CDR3 is TGTGCCAGCAGTACGGCCTCGGATAAGCCCCAGCATTTT.

V is TRBV7-2 and J is TRBJ1-2; 8 bases are shared with TRBD1. CDR1 is SGHTA and CDR2 is FQGNSA in the germline V gene. CDR3 length: 14 amino acids. V lost 5 bases and J lost 3; bases outside the gene matches: 5. The CDR3 coding sequence is TGTGCCAGCAGCCCCCGACAGGGGTACTATGGCTACACCTTC. Its translation: CASSPRQGYYGYTF.

The table lists this clonotype with a few counts. At one of its ends the junction is not consistent with the germline gene, which may arise from a read error. This chain uses TRBV7-7 with TRBJ2-5, with 7 nucleotides matching TRBD2. The germline V gene encodes CDR1 SSHAT and CDR2 FNYEAQ (reference sequence). CDR3 size: 15 residues. CDR3 sequence (DNA): TGTGCTAGCAGCGCTAGCGGTACCGCCAGGGAGACCCAGTACTTC. It yields the protein CASSASGTARETQYF.

The rearrangement joins TRBV2 to TRBJ1-5; a weak D match, TRBD1 (5 bases). Germline V gene sequence: CDR1 SNHLY, CDR2 FYNNEI. The CDR3 totals 15 residues. The ends were cut back, 2 bases at V and 6 bases at J, with 14 bases in the middle. The CDR3, as DNA: TGTGCCAGCAGTGAATTTAGGAGGGACGGTCAGCCCCAGCATTTT. Protein: CASSEFRRDGQPQHF.

This clonotype was seen a handful of times. The chain combines TRBV2 with TRBJ1-1; D might be TRBD1 (5 bases). Trimming removed 6 bases at V and 10 bases at J, with 21 bases between. The CDR3 totals 14 residues. Germline V gives CDR1 SNHLY, CDR2 FYNNEI. The DNA of the CDR3 is TGTGCCAGCAGCCCATCCGGGACCCCTGAGGGAGCTTTCTTT. Translation: CASSPSGTPEGAFF.

This clonotype turned up a few times. The chain recombines TRBV27 with TRBJ2-7; 9 bases are shared with TRBD1. The length of the CDR3 is 14 residues. The germline V gene encodes CDR1 MNHEY and CDR2 SMNVEV (reference sequence). J was trimmed by 4 bases and V by 0 bases; bases with no gene match: 1. The CDR3 DNA sequence: TGTGCCAGCAGTTTATCGACAGGGGGGTACGAGCAGTACTTC. It specifies CASSLSTGGYEQYF.

The rearrangement uses TRBV6-6 and TRBJ2-3; D may match TRBD1 or TRBD2 (5 bases each). The CDR3 runs 17 residues. Trimming cost V 2 bases and J 0 bases, with 15 bases left between them. Per germline, CDR1 MNHNY and CDR2 SVGAGI (reference sequence). For the CDR3, the DNA is TGTGCCAGCAGTTACGGGACGGCTCTTTTTAGCACAGATACGCAGTATTTT. Its protein product is CASSYGTALFSTDTQYF.

On this clonotype: With a much larger clone just one base away, this may be a read error. The V call is TRBV19, the J call TRBJ2-2; perhaps TRBD2 as D (6 bases). Germline values: CDR1 LNHDA, CDR2 SQIVND (reference sequence). V was shortened by 1 base and J by 3 bases, with 6 bases between the two germline ends. The CDR3 spans 14 residues. CDR3 sequence reads: CASSIGGDTGELFF. The CDR3 DNA sequence: TGTGCCAGTAGTATAGGGGGGGACACCGGGGAGCTGTTTTTT. The full variable domain, completed using reference TRBV19 and TRBJ2-2, is DGGITQSPKYLFRKEGQNVTLSCEQNLNHDAMYWYRQDPGQGLRLIYYSQIVNDFQKGDIAEGYSVSREKKESFPLTVTSAQKNPTAFYLCASSIGGDTGELFFGEGSRLTVL.

This clonotype came up many times. The chain recombines TRBV7-6 with TRBJ2-3, with 9 nucleotides matching TRBD2. Germline loops: CDR1 SGHVS, CDR2 FNYEAQ. With 8 bases clipped from V and 6 bases from J, the junction kept 9 bases outside the gene matches. CDR3 length: 14 amino acids. CDR3 DNA sequence: TGTGCCAGCCAATTAGCGGGGGCAGGGGATACGCAGTATTTT. Protein: CASQLAGAGDTQYF.

The chain has TRBV7-9 and TRBJ2-5, with 12 bases aligning to TRBD2. The germline V gene encodes CDR1 SEHNR and CDR2 FQNEAQ (reference sequence). This CDR3 has 15 residues. The trim removed 5 bases at V and 7 bases at J, leaving 8 bases unmatched. Written as DNA, the CDR3 is TGTGCCAGCAGCCGACAGACTAGCGGGGGCCCGACCCAGTACTTC. This codes for CASSRQTSGGPTQYF.

This clonotype was observed a few times. V gene TRBV5-1 combines with J gene TRBJ2-3; TRBD2 matches 8 bases. The CDR3 covers 14 residues. The V gene end was trimmed by 0 bases and the J gene end by 7 bases; junction bases not matched to a gene: 4. The V gene's germline CDR1 is SGHRS and CDR2 YFSETQ. The CDR3 sequence is CASSLERGSNTQYF. In nucleotides, the CDR3 is TGCGCCAGCAGCTTGGAGCGGGGGAGTAATACGCAGTATTTT.

J is TRBJ1-2 and V is TRBV5-1; 8 nucleotides agree with TRBD1. CDR3 size: 16 residues. The J segment lost 0 bases and the V segment lost 2 bases, leaving 6 bases of the junction unmatched. Germline loops: CDR1 SGHRS, CDR2 YFSETQ. The CDR3 is CASSFLQGAANYGYTF. In DNA, the CDR3 is TGCGCCAGCAGCTTTTTGCAGGGGGCGGCTAACTATGGCTACACCTTC. The full variable domain, with the rest looked up from reference TRBV5-1 and TRBJ1-2, is KAGVTQTPRYLIKTRGQQVTLSCSPISGHRSVSWYQQTPGQGLQFLFEYFSETQRNKGNFPGRFSGRQFSNSRSEMNVSTLELGDSALYLCASSFLQGAANYGYTFGSGTRLTVV.

V and J are TRBV4-1 and TRBJ1-5; TRBD1 might be the D (5 bases). V dropped 1 base and J dropped 7 bases, with 8 bases sitting between them. CDR1 and CDR2 from the germline V gene are MGHRA and YSYEKL. The CDR3 spans 13 residues. CDR3 nucleotide sequence: TGCGCCAGCAGCCAAGTTAAGGGGCAGCCCCAGCATTTT. Its protein product is CASSQVKGQPQHF.

This clonotype appeared a few times. The V call is TRBV28, the J call TRBJ2-7, with 7 nucleotides matching TRBD1. CDR3 length equals 15 residues. The trim removed 4 bases at V and 11 bases at J, leaving 17 bases unmatched. Germline V gene lookup returns CDR1 MDHEN and CDR2 SYDVKM. The CDR3 is CASSYPGTVLFQEYF. The CDR3, as DNA: TGTGCCAGCAGTTACCCCGGGACAGTACTGTTTCAGGAGTACTTC.

This clonotype was recorded a few times. The chain has TRBV6-5 and TRBJ2-4, with a tentative D call TRBD1 (5 bases). V was pared by 6 bases and J by 0 bases, with 12 bases between. From germline, CDR1 is MNHEY and CDR2 SVGAGI. The CDR3 consists of 15 residues. Written as DNA, the CDR3 is TGTGCCAGCAGGGAGACAGTTATAGCCAAAAACATTCAGTACTTC. Translation gives CASRETVIAKNIQYF.

This clonotype was counted ten times or more. The chain employs TRBV10-3 and TRBJ2-3; no firm D call. The CDR3 covers 12 residues. Trimming removed 4 bases at V and 3 bases at J, with 5 bases between. Germline CDR1 is ENHRY and CDR2 is SYGVKD. CDR3: CAISVDTDTQYF. The DNA of the CDR3 is TGTGCCATCAGTGTCGATACAGATACGCAGTATTTT.

The chain is built from TRBV10-3 and TRBJ2-7; D is possibly TRBD2 (5 bases). The germline gives CDR1 ENHRY, CDR2 SYGVKD. This CDR3 contains 14 residues. V was pared by 7 bases and J by 7 bases, with 20 bases between. Here the CDR3 DNA reads TGTGCCATCACCCCGGAGGCGGGTGGCGCTGAGCAGTACTTC. Amino acids: CAITPEAGGAEQYF.

This clonotype was seen repeatedly, ten times or more. The rearrangement links TRBV6-2 or TRBV6-3 to TRBJ2-5; 7 bases are a match to TRBD1. CDR3 length: 15 residues. Germline V gives CDR1 MNHEY, CDR2 SVGEGT. The V and J ends lost 5 bases and 5 bases, in that order; junction bases with no gene match: 11. CDR3 residues: CASSQGTAIGETQYF. The CDR3 coding sequence is TGTGCCAGCAGTCAAGGGACAGCGATTGGCGAGACCCAGTACTTC.

V gene TRBV6-5 combines with J gene TRBJ1-4; perhaps TRBD1 as D (6 bases). Germline CDR1 MNHEY, CDR2 SVGAGI. The length of the CDR3 is 19 residues. V was shortened by 0 bases and J by 7 bases, with 24 bases between the two germline ends. The CDR3 coding sequence is TGTGCCAGCAGTTACTCTTTTGGGGGAAGAGAGCTAGGGGGTGAAAAACTGTTTTTT. This sequence encodes CASSYSFGGRELGGEKLFF.

Only a few counts were recorded for this clonotype. The chain recombines TRBV6-2 or TRBV6-3 with TRBJ1-1, with D unresolved. The CDR3 spans 12 residues. V was clipped by 8 bases and J by 5 bases, with 12 bases between them. Germline-derived CDR1 and CDR2 are MNHEY and SVGEGT. CDR3 DNA sequence: TGTGCCAGCCAGGAGTACCGAACTGAAGCTTTCTTT. It codes for CASQEYRTEAFF.